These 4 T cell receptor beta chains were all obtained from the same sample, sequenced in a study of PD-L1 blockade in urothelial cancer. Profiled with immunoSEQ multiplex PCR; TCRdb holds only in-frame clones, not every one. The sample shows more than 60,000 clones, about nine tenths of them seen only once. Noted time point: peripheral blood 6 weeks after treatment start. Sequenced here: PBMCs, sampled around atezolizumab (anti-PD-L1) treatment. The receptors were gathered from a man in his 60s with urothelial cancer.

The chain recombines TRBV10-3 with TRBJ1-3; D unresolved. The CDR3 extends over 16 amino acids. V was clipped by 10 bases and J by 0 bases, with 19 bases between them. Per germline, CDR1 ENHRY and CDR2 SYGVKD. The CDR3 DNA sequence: TGTGCCACCCAGACAAGTCTGCCAGACTCTGGAAACACCATATATTTT. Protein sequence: CATQTSLPDSGNTIYF.

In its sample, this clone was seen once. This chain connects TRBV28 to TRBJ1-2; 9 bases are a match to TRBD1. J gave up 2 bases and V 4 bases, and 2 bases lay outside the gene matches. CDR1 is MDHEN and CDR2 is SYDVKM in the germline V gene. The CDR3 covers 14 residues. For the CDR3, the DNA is TGTGCCAGCAGTTCCGGGACAGGGAACTATGGCTACACCTTC. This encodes CASSSGTGNYGYTF.

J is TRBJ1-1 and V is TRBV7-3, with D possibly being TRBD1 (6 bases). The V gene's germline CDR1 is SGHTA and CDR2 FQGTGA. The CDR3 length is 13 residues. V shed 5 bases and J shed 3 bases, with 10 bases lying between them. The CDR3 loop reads CASSANRDTEAFF. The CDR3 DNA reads TGTGCCAGCAGCGCCAACAGGGACACTGAAGCTTTCTTT.

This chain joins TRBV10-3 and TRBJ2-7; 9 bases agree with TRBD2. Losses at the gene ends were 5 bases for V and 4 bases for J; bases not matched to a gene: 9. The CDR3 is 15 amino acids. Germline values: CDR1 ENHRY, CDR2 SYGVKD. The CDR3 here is CAISTPGTSRYEQYF. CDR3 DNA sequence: TGTGCCATCAGTACGCCCGGGACTAGCCGATACGAGCAGTACTTC.